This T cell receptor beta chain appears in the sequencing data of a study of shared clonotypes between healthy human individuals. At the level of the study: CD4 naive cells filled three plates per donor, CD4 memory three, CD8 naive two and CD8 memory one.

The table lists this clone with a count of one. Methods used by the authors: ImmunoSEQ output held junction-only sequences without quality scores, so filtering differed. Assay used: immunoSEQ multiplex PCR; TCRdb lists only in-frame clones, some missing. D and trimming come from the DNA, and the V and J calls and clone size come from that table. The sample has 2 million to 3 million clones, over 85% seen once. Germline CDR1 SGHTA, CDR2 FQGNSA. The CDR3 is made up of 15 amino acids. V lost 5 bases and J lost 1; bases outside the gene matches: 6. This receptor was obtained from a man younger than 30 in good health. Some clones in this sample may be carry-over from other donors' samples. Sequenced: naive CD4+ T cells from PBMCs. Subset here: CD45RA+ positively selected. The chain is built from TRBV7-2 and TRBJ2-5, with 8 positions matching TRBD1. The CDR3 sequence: CASSRRTGIQETQYF. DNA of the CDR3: TGTGCCAGCAGCCGACGGACAGGGATCCAAGAGACCCAGTACTTC.